This T cell receptor beta chain was sequenced in a study of CD8+ T cells in alopecia areata. As for treatment: oral pan-JAK inhibitor, 5-10 mg twice daily. Sequencing used cDNA as its template, made by extracting RNA and reverse transcribing it. Profiled with immunoSEQ multiplex PCR; TCRdb holds only in-frame clones, not every one. The sample has some 190,000 clones; around 56% are singletons. The CDR3 sequence is 13 residues long. The V gene's germline CDR1 is SQVTM and CDR2 ANQGSEA. Trimming stripped 7 bases from V and 6 bases from J, with 15 bases between. This clone was seen more than once but under ten times.

The starting material was CD4+ T cells sorted from blood, obtained at week 4, from a patient treated with tofacitinib. The chain has TRBV29-1 and TRBJ2-2; D possibly matches TRBD1 or TRBD2 (6 bases each). This sequence was found in a human donor with alopecia areata. This CDR3 is CSEGGNLAGELFF. CDR3 DNA: TGCAGCGAGGGGGGAAATTTAGCCGGGGAGCTGTTTTTT.